Listed below are T cell receptor beta chains from one sample, sequenced in a study of control samples from healthy donors and cancer patients. Method: immunoSEQ multiplex PCR; TCRdb's copy keeps in-frame clones and lacks some. The data hold about 70,000 clones, with over 75% observed a single time. Sequencing used PBMCs. The source is a woman between 45 and 60 years old with head and neck cancer. Each CDR3 is given with its conserved first and last residue. A D gene is named only where the DNA matches it firmly. Rows give clone size only sometimes, using once, few, many, or a class for an expanded clone.

V gene: TRBV7-9; J gene: TRBJ1-6; D gene: NA; clone size: NA; CDR3 DNA: TGTGCCAGCAGCTTGCAGGGAGTGGCCCTCCACTTT; CDR3 protein: CASSLQGVALHF
V gene: TRBV3-1/TRBV3-2; J gene: TRBJ2-5; D gene: NA; clone size: NA; CDR3 DNA: TGTGCCAGCAGCCACCTTGGGACCCAGTACTTC; CDR3 protein: CASSHLGTQYF
V gene: TRBV7-8; J gene: TRBJ2-2; D gene: NA; clone size: NA; CDR3 DNA: TGTGCCAGCAGCTTAAGGCGTCAGGGAAACACCGGGGAGCTGTTTTTT; CDR3 protein: CASSLRRQGNTGELFF
V gene: TRBV5-1; J gene: TRBJ2-7; D gene: TRBD1; clone size: NA; CDR3 DNA: TGCGCCAGCAGCGGGGGACAGCCCTACGAGCAGTACTTC; CDR3 protein: CASSGGQPYEQYF
V gene: TRBV6-5; J gene: TRBJ1-3; D gene: NA; clone size: NA; CDR3 DNA: TGTGCCAGCAGCCCAGACTGGAGCTCTGGAAACACCATATATTTT; CDR3 protein: CASSPDWSSGNTIYF
V gene: TRBV7-2; J gene: TRBJ2-5; D gene: TRBD2; clone size: once; CDR3 DNA: TGTGCCAGCAGCCCGAGCCGGGGAGGGGAGACCCAGTACTTC; CDR3 protein: CASSPSRGGETQYF
V gene: TRBV11-2; J gene: TRBJ1-5; D gene: NA; clone size: NA; CDR3 DNA: TGTGCCAGCAGCTTAGAGGGGGGGGGCAATCAGCCCCAGCATTTT; CDR3 protein: CASSLEGGGNQPQHF
V gene: TRBV7-6; J gene: TRBJ2-1; D gene: TRBD2; clone size: NA; CDR3 DNA: TGTGCCAGCAGCTCTCTCGGGGGGGGGTACAATGAGCAGTTCTTC; CDR3 protein: CASSSLGGGYNEQFF
V gene: TRBV5-4; J gene: TRBJ2-5; D gene: NA; clone size: NA; CDR3 DNA: TGTGCCAGCAGCTGGAGGGCGGGGGAGACCCAGTACTTC; CDR3 protein: CASSWRAGETQYF
V gene: TRBV19; J gene: TRBJ2-2; D gene: NA; clone size: few; CDR3 DNA: TGTGCCAGTACACAAGGGGGGGCGCGCACCGGGGAGCTGTTTTTT; CDR3 protein: CASTQGGARTGELFF
V gene: TRBV27; J gene: TRBJ2-1; D gene: TRBD2; clone size: NA; CDR3 DNA: TGTGCCAGCAGGGATCGACTAGCGGGGGTGGGTGAGCAGTTCTTC; CDR3 protein: CASRDRLAGVGEQFF
V gene: TRBV3-1/TRBV3-2; J gene: TRBJ1-1; D gene: NA; clone size: NA; CDR3 DNA: TGTGCCAGCAGCCAAGATGAGGGATCCGCTTTCTTT; CDR3 protein: CASSQDEGSAFF
V gene: TRBV5-1; J gene: TRBJ2-3; D gene: NA; clone size: once; CDR3 DNA: TGCGCCAGCAGCCTCCCCACGCGGGACAGCACAGATACGCAGTATTTT; CDR3 protein: CASSLPTRDSTDTQYF
V gene: TRBV5-1; J gene: TRBJ2-3; D gene: NA; clone size: NA; CDR3 DNA: TGCGCCAGCAGCTTGCGATTCTCCGCGACAGATACGCAGTATTTT; CDR3 protein: CASSLRFSATDTQYF
V gene: TRBV7-3; J gene: TRBJ1-1; D gene: NA; clone size: NA; CDR3 DNA: TGTGCCAGCAGCTCGGGTCCTGGGATAACTGAAGCTTTCTTT; CDR3 protein: CASSSGPGITEAFF
V gene: TRBV10-3; J gene: TRBJ1-4; D gene: NA; clone size: once; CDR3 DNA: TGTGCCATCAGTGAGTCGACGGGCCTTACTAATGAAAAACTGTTTTTT; CDR3 protein: CAISESTGLTNEKLFF
V gene: TRBV19; J gene: TRBJ2-2; D gene: NA; clone size: NA; CDR3 DNA: TGTGCCAGTAGTATAGATGGGGGGCGGGCCGGGGAGCTGTTTTTT; CDR3 protein: CASSIDGGRAGELFF
V gene: TRBV5-5; J gene: TRBJ2-7; D gene: NA; clone size: NA; CDR3 DNA: TGTGCCAGCAGCTTGTTGGGTATATCCTACGAGCAGTACTTC; CDR3 protein: CASSLLGISYEQYF
V gene: TRBV6-6; J gene: TRBJ1-1; D gene: TRBD1; clone size: NA; CDR3 DNA: TGTGCCAGCAGTCTCTCCACCGGGACAGGGGTGAGCACTGAAGCTTTCTTT; CDR3 protein: CASSLSTGTGVSTEAFF
V gene: TRBV5-4; J gene: TRBJ1-1; D gene: NA; clone size: NA; CDR3 DNA: TGTGCCAGCAGCCCGGCCTGGGGCGTTGGGTCTGAAGCTTTCTTT; CDR3 protein: CASSPAWGVGSEAFF
V gene: TRBV19; J gene: TRBJ2-1; D gene: NA; clone size: NA; CDR3 DNA: TGTGCCAGTAGTGAATACAGGGCGGTTCACAATGAGCAGTTCTTC; CDR3 protein: CASSEYRAVHNEQFF
V gene: TRBV30; J gene: TRBJ2-7; D gene: TRBD2; clone size: NA; CDR3 DNA: TGTGCCTGGAGTAGGGGCGGGGGGGCCGACTACGAGCAGTACTTC; CDR3 protein: CAWSRGGGADYEQYF
V gene: TRBV27; J gene: TRBJ1-2; D gene: NA; clone size: NA; CDR3 DNA: TGTGCCAGCAGTCAACGGGGATATGGCTACACCTTC; CDR3 protein: CASSQRGYGYTF
V gene: TRBV5-1; J gene: TRBJ1-6; D gene: NA; clone size: NA; CDR3 DNA: TGCGCCAGCAGCTTGGAAGGGCTAAGCTCCTATAATTCACCCCTCCACTTT; CDR3 protein: CASSLEGLSSYNSPLHF
V gene: TRBV25-1; J gene: TRBJ1-6; D gene: NA; clone size: NA; CDR3 DNA: TGTGCCAGCAGTCCCTTGGACGGGAATTCACCCCTCCACTTT; CDR3 protein: CASSPLDGNSPLHF
V gene: TRBV19; J gene: TRBJ2-3; D gene: TRBD2; clone size: NA; CDR3 DNA: TGTGCCAGTAGTCTAGCGGGGGCCAAAGATACGCAGTATTTT; CDR3 protein: CASSLAGAKDTQYF
V gene: TRBV29-1; J gene: TRBJ2-5; D gene: TRBD1; clone size: NA; CDR3 DNA: TGCAGCGTCCGACAGGGAGAGGAGACCCAGTACTTC; CDR3 protein: CSVRQGEETQYF
V gene: TRBV10-2; J gene: TRBJ2-2; D gene: TRBD1; clone size: once; CDR3 DNA: TGCGCCAGCACCGGGACAGACTTACCGAATACACACGCCGGGGAGCTGTTTTTT; CDR3 protein: CASTGTDLPNTHAGELFF
V gene: TRBV30; J gene: TRBJ1-2; D gene: NA; clone size: NA; CDR3 DNA: TGTGCCTGGAGTGTAAAGGCAGCAAGGGGCTACACCTTC; CDR3 protein: CAWSVKAARGYTF
V gene: TRBV7-2; J gene: TRBJ2-6; D gene: NA; clone size: NA; CDR3 DNA: TGTGCCAGCAGCTTAGTAGGGGCAGGGGCGTCTGGGGCCAACGTCCTGACTTTC; CDR3 protein: CASSLVGAGASGANVLTF
V gene: TRBV28; J gene: TRBJ1-1; D gene: TRBD1; clone size: NA; CDR3 DNA: TGTGCCGCTACCGGGACAGGGAGGAAAACTGAAGCTTTCTTT; CDR3 protein: CAATGTGRKTEAFF
V gene: TRBV28; J gene: TRBJ2-7; D gene: NA; clone size: NA; CDR3 DNA: TGTGCCAGCAGTTTTCAGGACTCCTACGAGCAGTACTTC; CDR3 protein: CASSFQDSYEQYF
V gene: TRBV27; J gene: TRBJ1-6; D gene: NA; clone size: once; CDR3 DNA: TGTGCCAGCAGGCGAGAGAGCTCCTATAATTCACCCCTCCACTTT; CDR3 protein: CASRRESSYNSPLHF
V gene: TRBV18; J gene: TRBJ1-6; D gene: NA; clone size: NA; CDR3 DNA: TGTGCCAGCTCACCAGGGGGCCAGAATAATTCACCCCTCCACTTT; CDR3 protein: CASSPGGQNNSPLHF
V gene: TRBV27; J gene: TRBJ1-2; D gene: NA; clone size: NA; CDR3 DNA: TGTGCCAGCAGATCGAGAGTTTATGGCTACACCTTC; CDR3 protein: CASRSRVYGYTF